This TCR beta chain emerged from a study of blood T cell repertoires in COVID-19. Looking at the study overall: Acute and convalescent COVID-19 specimens originated in the United States, Italy and Spain. From T cells, B-cell-depleted T cells, or PBMCs came the material, which was cDNA or gDNA.

In the authors' methods: Using reference gene primer amplification, nucleated cell counts were estimated. Clones were sequenced by immunoSEQ multiplex PCR, and TCRdb holds only the in-frame ones, with some missing. That table furnishes V, J and clone size, whereas the DNA furnished D and trimming. The sample includes around 620,000 clones, just under 90% of them seen just once. A note on this clone: The sample contains more than one DNA sequence encoding this CDR3.

Sequencing was performed on peripheral blood. The TCR comes from a woman between 18 and 30 years old with acute or convalescent COVID-19.

The CDR3 coding sequence is TGCGCCAGCAGCCTACAGGGTCGGGAGACCCAGTACTTC. Translation: CASSLQGRETQYF. The V call is TRBV5-1, the J call TRBJ2-5; the D gene is possibly TRBD1 (6 bases). The germline CDR1 and CDR2 sequences are SGHRS and YFSETQ. Trimming shortened V by 4 bases and J by 5 bases, and 12 bases separated the two germline ends. CDR3 length: 13 residues.